This passage covers 8 T cell receptor beta chains from one sample sequenced in a study of control samples from healthy donors and cancer patients. Profiled with immunoSEQ multiplex PCR; TCRdb holds only in-frame clones, not every one. The sample lists about 150,000 clones, over 85% occurring once. The sample was blood. These receptors originate from a man aged 18 to 30 in good health.

This clone was picked up one time. The chain recombines TRBV4-2 with TRBJ2-2; 11 bases align to TRBD2. V gave up 9 bases and J gave up 1 base; unmatched junction bases: 7. This CDR3 is built from 16 residues. Looked up from germline, CDR1 is LGHNA and CDR2 is YNFKEQ. The CDR3: CASQPGLAENTGELFF. The CDR3, as DNA: TGTGCCAGTCAACCGGGACTAGCGGAGAACACCGGGGAGCTGTTTTTT.

This chain uses TRBV27 with TRBJ2-3; D uncertain. Trimming pared 2 bases from V and 6 bases from J, leaving 3 bases between. The CDR3 is 11 residues long. Germline loops: CDR1 MNHEY, CDR2 SMNVEV (reference sequence). CDR3 sequence: CASSLQDTQYF. CDR3 DNA: TGTGCCAGCAGTTTACAGGATACGCAGTATTTT.

The gene calls are TRBV7-9 and TRBJ2-7; possible D gene TRBD1, 6 bases. V was cut by 5 bases and J by 4 bases, with 24 bases left in between. Germline V gives CDR1 SEHNR, CDR2 FQNEAQ (reference sequence). This CDR3 region has 17 residues. Here the CDR3 DNA reads TGTGCCAGCAGCGCCAGACCCCCGGGACAAAGTCCTTACGAGCAGTACTTC. It translates to CASSARPPGQSPYEQYF.

V gene TRBV7-9 combines with J gene TRBJ2-7; D is ambiguous. Germline CDR1 SEHNR, CDR2 FQNEAQ (reference sequence). The V end lost 1 base, the J end lost 9 bases, and 13 bases lay between the germline ends. This CDR3 contains 13 residues. The CDR3 here is CASSLEVYYGQYF. For the CDR3, the DNA is TGTGCCAGCAGCTTAGAGGTCTATTATGGGCAGTACTTC.

The chain uses TRBV5-1 and TRBJ2-3, with D possibly being TRBD1 (6 bases). The germline gives CDR1 SGHRS, CDR2 YFSETQ. The germline V and J ends were trimmed by 5 bases and 2 bases, with 15 bases remaining between them. The length of the CDR3 is 15 residues. The CDR3 DNA reads TGCGCCAGCAGACCGACGGGACATCTCACAGATACGCAGTATTTT. This gives the protein CASRPTGHLTDTQYF.

The chain carries TRBV10-2 and TRBJ2-3, with 9 nucleotides matching TRBD2. The ends lost 10 bases at V and 6 bases at J; junction bases unmatched: 26. CDR3 length: 19 amino acids. Per the germline V gene, CDR1 is WSHSY and CDR2 is SAAADI. CDR3 coding DNA: TGCGCCATCTTTACCGGGGCGTCTAGCGGGGAGGGGAGTGGGGATACGCAGTATTTT. Protein product: CAIFTGASSGEGSGDTQYF.

The genes are TRBV6-2 or TRBV6-3 and TRBJ2-1; D gene ambiguous. V was pared by 0 bases and J by 9 bases, with 9 bases between. This CDR3 is built from 13 residues. CDR1 and CDR2 (germline): MNHEY, SVGEGT. The CDR3 region is CASSYSLGGEQFF. The CDR3 coding sequence is TGTGCCAGCAGTTACTCGCTAGGTGGTGAGCAGTTCTTC.

V is TRBV5-8 and J is TRBJ2-1; D remains ambiguous. Trimming cost V 0 bases and J 8 bases, with 12 bases left between them. From germline, CDR1 is SGHTS and CDR2 YDEGEE. The CDR3 contains 14 residues. The CDR3 DNA is TGTGCCAGCAGCTTGGCCCACTGGAACGATGAGCAGTTCTTC. Protein product: CASSLAHWNDEQFF.